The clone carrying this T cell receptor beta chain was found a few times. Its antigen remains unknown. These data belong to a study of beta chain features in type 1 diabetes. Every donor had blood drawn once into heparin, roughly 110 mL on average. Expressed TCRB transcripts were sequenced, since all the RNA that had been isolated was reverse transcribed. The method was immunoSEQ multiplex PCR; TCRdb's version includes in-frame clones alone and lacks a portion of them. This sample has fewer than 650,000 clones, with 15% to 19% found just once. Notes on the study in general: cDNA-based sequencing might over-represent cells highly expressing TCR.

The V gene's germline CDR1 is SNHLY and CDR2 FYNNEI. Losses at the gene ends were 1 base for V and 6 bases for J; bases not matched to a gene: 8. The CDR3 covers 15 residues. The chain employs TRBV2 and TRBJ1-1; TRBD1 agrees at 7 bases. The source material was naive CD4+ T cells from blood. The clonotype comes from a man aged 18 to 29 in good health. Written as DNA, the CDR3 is TGTGCCAGCAGTGAAGTCGGGACAGCCATCCCTGAAGCTTTCTTT. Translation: CASSEVGTAIPEAFF.